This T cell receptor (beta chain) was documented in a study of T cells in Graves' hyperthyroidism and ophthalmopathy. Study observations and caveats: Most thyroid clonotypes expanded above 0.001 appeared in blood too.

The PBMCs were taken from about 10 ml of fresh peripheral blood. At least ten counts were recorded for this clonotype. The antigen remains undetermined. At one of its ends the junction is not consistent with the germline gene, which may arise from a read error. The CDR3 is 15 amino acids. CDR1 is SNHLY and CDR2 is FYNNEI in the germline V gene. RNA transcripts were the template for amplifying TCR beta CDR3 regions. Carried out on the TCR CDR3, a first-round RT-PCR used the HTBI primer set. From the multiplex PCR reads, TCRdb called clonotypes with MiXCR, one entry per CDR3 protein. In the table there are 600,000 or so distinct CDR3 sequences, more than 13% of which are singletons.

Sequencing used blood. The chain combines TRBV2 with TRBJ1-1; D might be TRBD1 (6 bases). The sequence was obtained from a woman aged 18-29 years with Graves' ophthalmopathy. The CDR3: CASREDTGYDTEAFF. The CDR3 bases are TGTGCCAGCAGAGAAGATACAGGGTACGACACTGAAGCTTTCTTT.